These T cell receptor beta chains were read from a single sample in a study of siplizumab effects on memory and regulatory T cells. Using immunoSEQ multiplex PCR, the repertoire was profiled, and TCRdb retains in-frame clones only, with some absent. The sample contains some 52,000 clones, approximately 97% of which appear only once. Material for sequencing was naive CD4+ T cells sorted from blood. These receptor sequences come from a human donor in good health. Each CDR3 is given with its conserved first and last residue. D genes are given only for firm matches. Not every row has a clone size; where given, it reads once, few, many or a size class.

NA,TRBD1,TRBV30,TRBJ2-7,TGTGCCTTGGGAGGGGACAGGGTGGACGAGCAGTACTTC,CALGGDRVDEQYF
NA,TRBD1,TRBV5-1,TRBJ1-1,TGCGCCAGCAGCTTGGGGACAGGGTCCATTGAAGCTTTCTTT,CASSLGTGSIEAFF
NA,NA,TRBV5-6,TRBJ2-6,TGTGCCAGCAGCTTGGAAAGCTCTGGGGCCAACGTCCTGACTTTC,CASSLESSGANVLTF
NA,NA,TRBV25-1,TRBJ1-1,TGTGCCAGCAGTGAACCCCAGGAGAACACTGAAGCTTTCTTT,CASSEPQENTEAFF
NA,NA,TRBV11-1,TRBJ1-2,TGTGCCAGCAGCCCCGCCCTCGGCTATGGCTACACCTTC,CASSPALGYGYTF
NA,TRBD1,TRBV18,TRBJ2-1,TGTGCCAGCTCCCTCGGGACAGGGGGCGTCGAGCAGTTCTTC,CASSLGTGGVEQFF
NA,TRBD1,TRBV20-1,TRBJ1-1,TGCAGTGCTTCAGGGGGCACTGAAGCTTTCTTT,CSASGGTEAFF
NA,NA,TRBV2,TRBJ2-1,TGTGCCAGCACGGTAGGGTACAATGAGCAGTTCTTC,CASTVGYNEQFF
NA,NA,TRBV4-3,TRBJ2-1,TGCGCCAGCAGCCAGGAAAGCGTCGGGGTGGGTGAGCAGTTCTTC,CASSQESVGVGEQFF
NA,TRBD1,TRBV6-6,TRBJ2-7,TGTGCCAGCGGCGACAGGGGGCTCAACGAGCAGTACTTC,CASGDRGLNEQYF
NA,TRBD2,TRBV5-4,TRBJ2-7,TGTGCCAGCAGCTTGGAAGGACTAGCGGGAGGGGGGGAGCAGTACTTC,CASSLEGLAGGGEQYF
NA,TRBD1,TRBV7-2,TRBJ2-7,TGTGCCAGCAGCGAGGACAGGTTCTACGAGCAGTACTTC,CASSEDRFYEQYF
once,NA,TRBV15,TRBJ2-1,TGTGCCACCAGCAGAGATGTCAGTTACAATGAGCAGTTCTTC,CATSRDVSYNEQFF
NA,NA,TRBV5-5,TRBJ1-3,TGTGCCAGCAGTTTACAGGGCAGGGCAGCCATATATTTT,CASSLQGRAAIYF
once,TRBD1,TRBV5-5,TRBJ2-2,TGTGCCAGCAGCTTGCCGGACAGGGGTGCCACCGGGGAGCTGTTTTTT,CASSLPDRGATGELFF
NA,TRBD1,TRBV19,TRBJ1-1,TGTGCCAGTCATGCCCAGGGGGGTTTTGAAGCTTTCTTT,CASHAQGGFEAFF
NA,TRBD2,TRBV18,TRBJ2-6,TGTGCCAGCTCACCACCCGGGAGGAGCTCTGGGGCCAACGTCCTGACTTTC,CASSPPGRSSGANVLTF
NA,NA,TRBV30,TRBJ2-7,TGTGCCTGGAGTGTCAGGGGGGTACTTTACGAGCAGTACTTC,CAWSVRGVLYEQYF
NA,TRBD2,TRBV4-1,TRBJ2-2,TGCGCCAGCAGCCAAGTTATCCCCCGGGCGGGAGGGCCTAGGGCCGGGGAGCTGTTTTTT,CASSQVIPRAGGPRAGELFF
NA,TRBD2,TRBV14,TRBJ2-1,TGTGCCAGCAGCCGCGGACTAGCGGAGCAGTTCTTC,CASSRGLAEQFF
NA,TRBD2,TRBV5-1,TRBJ2-1,TGCGCCAGCAGCTTGGTAATTAGCGGGAGCGATGAGCAGTTCTTC,CASSLVISGSDEQFF
NA,TRBD2,TRBV5-4,TRBJ2-3,TGTGCCAGCAGCTTCCCACTAGCGGGAGGGCGGGGCACAGATACGCAGTATTTT,CASSFPLAGGRGTDTQYF
NA,NA,TRBV7-2,TRBJ2-7,TGTGCCAGCAGCTCAAAGCAAGGGGGTGCCTACGAGCAGTACTTC,CASSSKQGGAYEQYF
NA,TRBD2,TRBV9,TRBJ2-2,TGTGCCAGCAACCAGCGGGAGAGGGACGGGGAGCTGTTTTTT,CASNQRERDGELFF
NA,NA,TRBV5-1,TRBJ2-3,TGCGCCAGCAGCTTGGCAGGGGCACGGACAGATACGCAGTATTTT,CASSLAGARTDTQYF
NA,TRBD2,TRBV4-1,TRBJ2-3,TGCGCCAGCGCACCACTAGCGGGAGTATCAGATACGCAGTATTTT,CASAPLAGVSDTQYF
NA,TRBD1,TRBV5-6,TRBJ2-7,TGTGCCAGCAGCTTGTATGGGACAGGGCCCTACGAGCAGTACTTC,CASSLYGTGPYEQYF
NA,TRBD1,TRBV18,TRBJ1-5,TGTGCCAGCTCACCACCATCAGGGGGACAGCCCCAGCATTTT,CASSPPSGGQPQHF
NA,NA,TRBV19,TRBJ1-5,TGTGCCAGTAGTACCCGGGCCTCAGAAGGGAATCAGCCCCAGCATTTT,CASSTRASEGNQPQHF
NA,TRBD1,TRBV6-5,TRBJ1-5,TGTGCCAGCAGTCTGGACAGGGCAAGGCAGCCCCAGCATTTT,CASSLDRARQPQHF
NA,NA,TRBV19,TRBJ1-4,TGTGCCAGCAAGGGGACGAGAAATGAAAAACTGTTTTTT,CASKGTRNEKLFF
once,NA,TRBV14,TRBJ2-1,TGTGCCAGCAGCAAAGGATTAGCGGCCTCCTACAATGAGCAGTTCTTC,CASSKGLAASYNEQFF
NA,NA,TRBV6-6,TRBJ1-5,TGTGCCAGCAGTTACCGGGCAGATAGCAATCAGCCCCAGCATTTT,CASSYRADSNQPQHF
NA,TRBD1,TRBV27,TRBJ1-5,TGTGCCAGCAGTTTGATGGGACAGGGTAACAACCAGCCCCAGCATTTT,CASSLMGQGNNQPQHF
NA,TRBD1,TRBV18,TRBJ1-5,TGTGCCAGCTCACCTAGGGGACAGCTAAATAGCAATCAGCCCCAGCATTTT,CASSPRGQLNSNQPQHF
NA,TRBD1,TRBV10-3,TRBJ1-5,TGTGCCACCAACGACAGGGGGGATCAGCCCCAGCATTTT,CATNDRGDQPQHF
NA,TRBD2,TRBV14,TRBJ2-1,TGTGCCAGCAGCCAGAGGACTAGCGGGAGGCCTTTGAATGAGCAGTTCTTC,CASSQRTSGRPLNEQFF
few,NA,TRBV28,TRBJ1-5,TGTGCCAGCAATCTGAGGGGGTATCAGCCCCAGCATTTT,CASNLRGYQPQHF
NA,TRBD2,TRBV4-2,TRBJ2-5,TGTGCCAGCAGCCACGGGACTACGCAAGAGACCCAGTACTTC,CASSHGTTQETQYF
NA,NA,TRBV29-1,TRBJ2-3,TGCAGCGTTGAGGGCGGAGCCACAGATACGCAGTATTTT,CSVEGGATDTQYF
NA,NA,TRBV5-6,TRBJ2-7,TGTGCCAGCAGCTTGGTAACTACCGACGAGCAGTACTTC,CASSLVTTDEQYF
NA,NA,TRBV2,TRBJ2-3,TGTGCCAGCAGTGTCACGGCCAGGGGTTCCGATACGCAGTATTTT,CASSVTARGSDTQYF
NA,NA,TRBV7-2,TRBJ1-1,TGTGCCAGTAGCCGGGCCCCCACTGAAGCTTTCTTT,CASSRAPTEAFF
once,NA,TRBV4-2,TRBJ2-2,TGTGCCAGCAGTCCCACAGGGAATCGGCTGTTTTTT,CASSPTGNRLFF
NA,TRBD1,TRBV2,TRBJ1-5,TGTGCCAGCAGTGGGACAGGGGGCTTTCAGCCCCAGCATTTT,CASSGTGGFQPQHF
NA,NA,TRBV28,TRBJ2-5,TGTGCCAGCAGTTTATTAGCAGGGATGTTTACTTCGGAGACCCAGTACTTC,CASSLLAGMFTSETQYF
NA,NA,TRBV11-2,TRBJ1-4,TGTGCCAGCAGCTTAGATAGGAGGGTTGCTAATGAAAAACTGTTTTTT,CASSLDRRVANEKLFF
NA,TRBD1,TRBV30,TRBJ1-2,TGTGCCTGGAGTGACAGGGGGCTAGTCTATGGCTACACCTTC,CAWSDRGLVYGYTF
NA,NA,TRBV7-3,TRBJ2-5,TGTGCCAGCAGCTTTTTGCCCGGGAATCAAGAGACCCAGTACTTC,CASSFLPGNQETQYF
NA,NA,TRBV7-6,TRBJ2-2,TGTGCCAGCAGCTTAGAAATGGTGACCGGGGAGCTGTTTTTT,CASSLEMVTGELFF
NA,NA,TRBV2,TRBJ1-1,TGTGCCAGCAGTAGGGAGCGGAACACTGAAGCTTTCTTT,CASSRERNTEAFF
NA,NA,TRBV19,TRBJ2-7,TGTGCCAGTAGTATTTTCCCCCAGGAAAGCTACGAGCAGTACTTC,CASSIFPQESYEQYF
once,NA,TRBV6-1,TRBJ2-7,TGTGCCAGCAGTGGGGGACCTTCCAACTACGAGCAGTACTTC,CASSGGPSNYEQYF
NA,NA,TRBV5-1,TRBJ2-1,TGCGCCAGCAGCTTCGGGGCTGGCAATGAGCAGTTCTTC,CASSFGAGNEQFF
NA,TRBD2,TRBV28,TRBJ2-1,TGTGCCAGCAGGGGAAGCGGGATCTCCTACAATGAGCAGTTCTTC,CASRGSGISYNEQFF
NA,NA,TRBV7-6,TRBJ1-1,TGTGCCAGCAGCTTAGTAGGACAGAGTAACACTGAAGCTTTCTTT,CASSLVGQSNTEAFF
NA,TRBD2,TRBV6-5,TRBJ2-7,TGTGCCAGCAGCCGCGCATCAGCGGGAGTGTACGAGCAGTACTTC,CASSRASAGVYEQYF
NA,TRBD2,TRBV5-1,TRBJ2-7,TGCGCCAGCAGCTTGGTAGTCGGGAGGGCCTCCTACGAGCAGTACTTC,CASSLVVGRASYEQYF